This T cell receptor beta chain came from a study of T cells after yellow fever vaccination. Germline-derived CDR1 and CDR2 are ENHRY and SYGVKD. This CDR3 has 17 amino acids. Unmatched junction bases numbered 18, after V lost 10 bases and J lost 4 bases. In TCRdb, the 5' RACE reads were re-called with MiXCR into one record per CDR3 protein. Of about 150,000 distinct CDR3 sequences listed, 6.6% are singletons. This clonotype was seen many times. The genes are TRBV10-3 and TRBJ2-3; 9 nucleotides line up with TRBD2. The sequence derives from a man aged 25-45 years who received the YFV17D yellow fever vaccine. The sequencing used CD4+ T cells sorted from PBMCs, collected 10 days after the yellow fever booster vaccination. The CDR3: CATSLAGGPQSPDTQYF. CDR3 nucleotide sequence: TGTGCCACCTCCCTGGCGGGAGGGCCCCAGAGCCCAGATACGCAGTATTTT.